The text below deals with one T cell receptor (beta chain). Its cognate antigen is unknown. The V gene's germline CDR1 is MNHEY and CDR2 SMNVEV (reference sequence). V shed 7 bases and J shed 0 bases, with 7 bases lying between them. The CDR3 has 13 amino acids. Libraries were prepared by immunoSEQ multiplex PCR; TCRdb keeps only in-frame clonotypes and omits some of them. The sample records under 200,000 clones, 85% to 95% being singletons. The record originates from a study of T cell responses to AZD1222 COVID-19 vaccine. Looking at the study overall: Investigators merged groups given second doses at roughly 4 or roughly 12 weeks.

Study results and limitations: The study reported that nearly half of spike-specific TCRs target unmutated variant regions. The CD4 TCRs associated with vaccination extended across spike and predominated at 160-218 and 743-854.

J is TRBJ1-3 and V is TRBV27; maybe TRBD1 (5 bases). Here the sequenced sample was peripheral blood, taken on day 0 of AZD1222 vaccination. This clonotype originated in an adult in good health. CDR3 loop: CASKQDSGNTIYF. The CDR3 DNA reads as TGTGCCAGCAAACAGGACTCTGGAAACACCATATATTTT.